The 2 T cell receptor beta chains below come from one sample, sequenced in a study of T cell responses to AZD1222 COVID-19 vaccine. Sequenced by immunoSEQ multiplex PCR; TCRdb stores in-frame clones only, minus some. The sample records about 180,000 clones, roughly 92% being singletons. Sequencing used peripheral blood, obtained 28 days after the second AZD1222 dose. The receptor source for this set is an adult who received the AZD1222 COVID-19 vaccine.

V usage is TRBV9 and J usage is TRBJ1-1; a weak D match, TRBD1 (5 bases). The CDR3 runs 13 residues. Deletions cut 2 bases from V and 1 base from J, with 6 bases between. The germline V gene has CDR1 SGDLS and CDR2 YYNGEE. The CDR3 spells CASSVTGNTEAFF. The CDR3 DNA is TGTGCCAGCAGCGTCACAGGGAACACTGAAGCTTTCTTT.

This clone was recorded once. The chain links TRBV18 to TRBJ2-1; D not certain. Germline V lookup: CDR1 KGHSH, CDR2 LQKENI. This CDR3 contains 13 residues. Trimming removed 1 base from V and 3 bases from J, with 4 bases in between. CDR3 amino acids: CASSPRDYNEQFF. The DNA for the CDR3 is TGTGCCAGCTCACCACGGGACTACAATGAGCAGTTCTTC.